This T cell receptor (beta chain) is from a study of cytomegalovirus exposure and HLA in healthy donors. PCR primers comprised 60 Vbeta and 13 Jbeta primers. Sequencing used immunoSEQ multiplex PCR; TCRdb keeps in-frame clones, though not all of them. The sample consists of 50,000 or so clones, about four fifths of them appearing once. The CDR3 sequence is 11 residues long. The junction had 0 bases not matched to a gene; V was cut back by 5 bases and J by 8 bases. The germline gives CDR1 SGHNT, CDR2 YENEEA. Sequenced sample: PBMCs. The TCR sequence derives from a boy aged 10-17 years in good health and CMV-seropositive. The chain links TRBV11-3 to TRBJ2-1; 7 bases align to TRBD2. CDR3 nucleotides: TGTGCCAGCAGCCGGGGGGATGAGCAGTTCTTC. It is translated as CASSRGDEQFF.